Below, 19 T cell receptor beta chains from the same sample are listed, as sequenced in a study of OX40 agonist ivuxolimab in advanced cancers. Data came from immunoSEQ multiplex PCR; TCRdb stores just in-frame clones and leaves some out. The table has tens of thousands of clones, around four fifths seen once. Sequenced here: CD4+ or CD8+ T cells sorted from blood, sampled in a trial of the OX40 agonist ivuxolimab. The receptor set was obtained from an adult with an advanced solid tumor such as melanoma, head and neck, liver or kidney cancer.

The genes are TRBV11-3 and TRBJ2-7; possible D gene TRBD1, 5 bases. Germline CDR1 and CDR2: SGHNT and YENEEA. Trimming pared 0 bases from V and 2 bases from J, leaving 11 bases between. The CDR3 loop spans 15 amino acids. The chain's CDR3 is CASSLELGLAYEQYF. The DNA for the CDR3 is TGTGCCAGCAGCTTAGAACTGGGGCTAGCCTACGAGCAGTACTTC. Complete variable domain (other parts from reference TRBV11-3 and TRBJ2-7): EAGVVQSPRYKIIEKKQPVAFWCNPISGHNTLYWYLQNLGQGPELLIRYENEEAVDDSQLPKDRFSAERLKGVDSTLKIQPAELGDSAVYLCASSLELGLAYEQYFGPGTRLTVT.

This chain uses TRBV6-6 with TRBJ1-4; D uncertain. Germline CDR1 reads MNHNY; CDR2 reads SVGAGI (reference sequence). Trimming stripped 6 bases from V and 10 bases from J, with 12 bases between. There are 12 residues in the CDR3. The CDR3 reads CASSLPEGKLFF. CDR3 DNA sequence: TGTGCCAGCAGCCTACCCGAGGGAAAACTGTTTTTT.

The CDR3 nucleotides are TGTGCCAGCAGCTTAGTTTCAGGGGTCTACAATGAGCAGTTCTTC. Protein sequence: CASSLVSGVYNEQFF. The genes are TRBV7-2 and TRBJ2-1, with D tentatively TRBD1 (6 bases). Germline V gene sequence: CDR1 SGHTA, CDR2 FQGNSA. The length of the CDR3 is 15 residues. Trimming took 1 base from V and 3 from J, leaving 10 bases between them.

By proportion, this clone is medium-sized. The chain has TRBV11-2 and TRBJ1-1; 7 nucleotides agree with TRBD1. The length of the CDR3 is 14 residues. With V trimmed by 2 bases and J by 10 bases, 10 bases remained unmatched. Germline lookup yields CDR1 SGHAT and CDR2 FQNNGV. As DNA, the CDR3 is TGTGCCAGCAGCTTATGGGGACAGCGATATGTAGCTTTCTTT. Translated, it gives CASSLWGQRYVAFF.

This chain links TRBV10-3 with TRBJ1-1; tentatively, D is TRBD1 (5 bases). The germline V gene has CDR1 ENHRY and CDR2 SYGVKD. The CDR3 runs to 17 residues. Trimming took off 2 bases at V and 4 bases at J, with 20 bases between the two ends. The CDR3 is CAISEHYRAREGTEAFF. The CDR3 DNA reads TGTGCCATCAGTGAGCACTACCGGGCCAGGGAGGGCACTGAAGCTTTCTTT.

The V and J genes are TRBV11-2 and TRBJ1-1, with D possibly being TRBD1 (5 bases). The V gene lost 5 bases and the J gene lost 11 bases, with 15 bases spanning the gap. This CDR3 comprises 12 residues. CDR1 is SGHAT and CDR2 is FQNNGV in the germline V gene. In DNA, the CDR3 is TGTGCCAGCAGCCCAATCAGGGACTATGCTTTCTTT. Its translation is CASSPIRDYAFF.

The chain carries TRBV18 and TRBJ2-1; D not resolved. Trimming removed 2 bases at V and 5 bases at J, with 10 bases between. The CDR3 sequence is 14 residues long. Germline-derived CDR1 and CDR2 are KGHSH and LQKENI. The CDR3 DNA reads TGTGCCAGCTCACCAGTGGTCGAGCACAATGAGCAGTTCTTC. It encodes CASSPVVEHNEQFF.

Here the CDR3 reads CASSLSTGTNEKLFF. As DNA, the CDR3 is TGCGCCAGCAGCCTATCGACAGGGACTAATGAAAAACTGTTTTTT. V gene TRBV5-1 combines with J gene TRBJ1-4, with TRBD1 matching over 7 bases. V was pared by 4 bases and J by 2 bases, with 5 bases of the junction left unmatched. CDR1 is SGHRS, CDR2 YFSETQ, per germline. CDR3 length: 15 residues.

This rearrangement joins TRBV9 to TRBJ2-1; 7 bases agree with TRBD1. V lost 0 bases, J lost 7 bases, and 4 bases stayed unmatched. The CDR3 consists of 14 residues. The germline gives CDR1 SGDLS, CDR2 YYNGEE. CDR3 loop: CASSVGVRGNEQFF. The CDR3 coding sequence is TGTGCCAGCAGCGTAGGCGTCAGGGGGAATGAGCAGTTCTTC.

This clone has just one count. The gene calls are TRBV5-1 and TRBJ2-7, with 8 positions matching TRBD1. CDR1 is SGHRS, CDR2 YFSETQ, per germline. The CDR3 extends over 14 amino acids. Losses at the gene ends were 3 bases for V and 2 bases for J; bases not matched to a gene: 4. In DNA, the CDR3 is TGCGCCAGCAGCTACGGGACAGGTCCCTACGAGCAGTACTTC. Translating gives CASSYGTGPYEQYF.

The V call is TRBV28, the J call TRBJ2-1; D may be TRBD1 (5 bases). Deletions cut 6 bases from V and 4 bases from J, with 13 bases between. There are 14 residues in the CDR3. The germline gives CDR1 MDHEN, CDR2 SYDVKM. The CDR3 bases are TGTGCCAGCAGCCTACAGGTCGGTTACAATGAGCAGTTCTTC. Amino acid sequence: CASSLQVGYNEQFF.

This chain connects TRBV14 to TRBJ1-1; D unresolved. V lost 6 bases and J lost 5, with 10 bases in between. This CDR3 contains 12 residues. Germline lookup yields CDR1 SGHDN and CDR2 FVKESK. This chain's CDR3 is CASSSGETEAFF. CDR3 coding DNA: TGTGCCAGCAGTTCCGGGGAAACTGAAGCTTTCTTT.

V usage is TRBV28 and J usage is TRBJ1-2; D not resolved. Germline CDR1 and CDR2: MDHEN and SYDVKM. Trimming pared 6 bases from V and 3 bases from J, leaving 14 bases between. This CDR3 has 14 residues. In nucleotides, the CDR3 is TGTGCCAGCAGGACAACTAGGAAGGACTATGGCTACACCTTC. This gives the protein CASRTTRKDYGYTF.

This rearrangement joins TRBV7-8 to TRBJ2-7; no firm D call. Germline V gives CDR1 SGHVS, CDR2 FQNEAQ. This CDR3 has 15 residues. The V end lost 5 bases, the J end lost 0 bases, and 14 bases lay between the germline ends. The CDR3 coding sequence is TGTGCCAGCAGCCCTACCTATATGAGCTCCTACGAGCAGTACTTC. It encodes CASSPTYMSSYEQYF.

The J gene is TRBJ2-2, the V gene TRBV7-9, with D unclear. Trimming left V 11 bases short and J 4 bases short, with 14 bases between. Germline V gene sequence: CDR1 SEHNR, CDR2 FQNEAQ (reference sequence). The CDR3 consists of 13 residues. CDR3 nucleotides: TGTGCCGGGCGTAGGGCCGGCACCGGGGAGCTGTTTTTT. Translation: CAGRRAGTGELFF.

Details on this clone: Compared with germline, one end of the junction differs, possibly owing to a read error. The rearrangement links TRBV9 to TRBJ1-6, with a tentative D call TRBD1 (5 bases). Germline V lookup: CDR1 SGDLS, CDR2 YYNGEE. The CDR3 consists of 15 residues. The CDR3 here is CASNVDSGSDSPLHF. The CDR3 DNA is TGTGCCAGCAACGTAGATTCAGGGAGTGATTCACCCCTCCACTTT.

This rearrangement joins TRBV11-3 to TRBJ1-1, with D possibly being TRBD1 (5 bases). The CDR3 covers 13 residues. CDR1 and CDR2 (germline): SGHNT, YENEEA. Between the trimmed V and J ends, which lost 3 bases and 5 bases, there was a span of 10 bases. The CDR3 DNA reads as TGTGCCAGCAGCTTTCATCGGGGGACTGAAGCTTTCTTT. It yields the protein CASSFHRGTEAFF. The entire variable domain, with the rest obtained from reference TRBV11-3 and TRBJ1-1, is as follows: EAGVVQSPRYKIIEKKQPVAFWCNPISGHNTLYWYLQNLGQGPELLIRYENEEAVDDSQLPKDRFSAERLKGVDSTLKIQPAELGDSAVYLCASSFHRGTEAFFGQGTRLTVV.

This clone is a singleton in its sample. The chain joins TRBV4-3 to TRBJ1-4; no definite D call. The CDR3 loop spans 15 amino acids. Germline V gene data show CDR1 as LGHNA and CDR2 as YSLEER. V lost 3 bases, J lost 2 bases, and 10 bases lay in between. The CDR3 loop reads CASSHRVWTNEKLFF. The CDR3, as DNA: TGCGCCAGCAGCCACCGTGTGTGGACTAATGAAAAACTGTTTTTT.

The J gene is TRBJ2-1, the V gene TRBV19; 7 nucleotides align to TRBD2. With V trimmed by 7 bases and J by 0 bases, 6 bases remained unmatched. Germline V gene lookup returns CDR1 LNHDA and CDR2 SQIVND (reference sequence). CDR3 length: 15 amino acids. The CDR3 reads CASTGGSLSYNEQFF. CDR3 in DNA: TGTGCCAGTACTGGCGGGAGTCTCTCCTACAATGAGCAGTTCTTC.